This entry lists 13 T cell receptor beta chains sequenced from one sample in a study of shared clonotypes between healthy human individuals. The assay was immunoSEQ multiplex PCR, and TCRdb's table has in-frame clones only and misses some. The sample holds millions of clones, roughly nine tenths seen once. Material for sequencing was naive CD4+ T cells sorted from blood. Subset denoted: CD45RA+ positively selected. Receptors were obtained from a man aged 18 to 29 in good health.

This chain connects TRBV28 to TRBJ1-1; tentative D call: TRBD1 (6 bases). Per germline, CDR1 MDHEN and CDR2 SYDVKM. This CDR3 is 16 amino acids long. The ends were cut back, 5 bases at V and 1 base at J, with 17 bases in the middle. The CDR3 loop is CASSPLQGSPNTEAFF. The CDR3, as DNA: TGTGCCAGCAGTCCCCTACAGGGATCCCCGAACACTGAAGCTTTCTTT.

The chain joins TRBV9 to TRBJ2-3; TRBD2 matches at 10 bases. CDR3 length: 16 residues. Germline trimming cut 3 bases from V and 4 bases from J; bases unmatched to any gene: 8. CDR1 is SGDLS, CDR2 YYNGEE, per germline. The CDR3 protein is CASSDYSGGYADTQYF. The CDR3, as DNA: TGTGCCAGCAGCGACTATAGCGGGGGGTACGCAGATACGCAGTATTTT.

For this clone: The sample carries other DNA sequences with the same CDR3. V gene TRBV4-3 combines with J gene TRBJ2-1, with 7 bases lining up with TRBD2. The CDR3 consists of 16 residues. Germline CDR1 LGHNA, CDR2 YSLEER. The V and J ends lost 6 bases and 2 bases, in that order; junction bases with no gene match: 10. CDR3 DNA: TGCGCCAGCAGTCGTCAGCGGGATGTCACCTACAATGAGCAGTTCTTC. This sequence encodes CASSRQRDVTYNEQFF.

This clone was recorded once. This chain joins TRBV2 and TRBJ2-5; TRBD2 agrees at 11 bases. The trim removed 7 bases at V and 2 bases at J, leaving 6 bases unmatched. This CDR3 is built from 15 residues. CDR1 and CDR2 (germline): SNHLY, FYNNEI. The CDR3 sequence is CASTTSGSWQETQYF. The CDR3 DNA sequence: TGTGCCAGCACTACTAGCGGGAGTTGGCAAGAGACCCAGTACTTC.

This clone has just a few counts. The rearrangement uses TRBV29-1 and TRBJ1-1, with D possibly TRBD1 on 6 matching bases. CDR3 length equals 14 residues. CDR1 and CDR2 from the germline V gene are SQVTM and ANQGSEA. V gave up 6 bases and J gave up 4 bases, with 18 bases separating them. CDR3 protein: CSVSTGPSGTEAFF. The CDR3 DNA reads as TGCAGCGTCTCAACAGGGCCCTCGGGCACTGAAGCTTTCTTT.

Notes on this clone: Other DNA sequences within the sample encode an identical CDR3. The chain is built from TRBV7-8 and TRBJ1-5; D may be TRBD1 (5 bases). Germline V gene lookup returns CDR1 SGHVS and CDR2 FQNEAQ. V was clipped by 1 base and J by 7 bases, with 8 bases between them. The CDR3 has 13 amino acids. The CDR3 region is CASSLDRDQPQHF. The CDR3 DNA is TGTGCCAGCAGCTTAGATCGGGACCAGCCCCAGCATTTT.

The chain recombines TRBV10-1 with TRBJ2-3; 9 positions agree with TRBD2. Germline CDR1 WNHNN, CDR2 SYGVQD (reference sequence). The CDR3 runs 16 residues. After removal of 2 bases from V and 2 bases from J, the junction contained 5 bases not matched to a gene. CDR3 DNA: TGCGCCAGCAGTGAGAGCCTAGCGGGGCTCACAGATACGCAGTATTTT. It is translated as CASSESLAGLTDTQYF.

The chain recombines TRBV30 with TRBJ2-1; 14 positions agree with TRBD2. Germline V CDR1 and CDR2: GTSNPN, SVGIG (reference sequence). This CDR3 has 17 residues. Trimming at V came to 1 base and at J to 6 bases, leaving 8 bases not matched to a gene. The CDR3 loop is CAWSAHRTSGGLNEQFF. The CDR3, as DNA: TGTGCCTGGAGTGCCCACCGGACTAGCGGGGGGCTCAATGAGCAGTTCTTC.

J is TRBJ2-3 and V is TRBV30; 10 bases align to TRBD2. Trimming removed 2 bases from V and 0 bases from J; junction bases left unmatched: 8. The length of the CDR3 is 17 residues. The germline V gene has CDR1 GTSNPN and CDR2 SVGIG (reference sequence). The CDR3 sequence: CAWSTQRTSGSTDTQYF. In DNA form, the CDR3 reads TGTGCCTGGAGTACACAACGGACTAGCGGAAGCACAGATACGCAGTATTTT.

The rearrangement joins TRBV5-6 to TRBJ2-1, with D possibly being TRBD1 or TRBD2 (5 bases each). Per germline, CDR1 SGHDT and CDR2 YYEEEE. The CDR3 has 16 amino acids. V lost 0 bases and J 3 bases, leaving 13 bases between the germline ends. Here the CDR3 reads CASSLAGTELYNEQFF. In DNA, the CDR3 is TGTGCCAGCAGCTTGGCCGGGACCGAGCTCTACAATGAGCAGTTCTTC.

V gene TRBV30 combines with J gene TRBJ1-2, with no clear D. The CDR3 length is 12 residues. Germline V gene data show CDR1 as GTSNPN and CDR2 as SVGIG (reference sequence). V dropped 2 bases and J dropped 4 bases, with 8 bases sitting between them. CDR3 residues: CAWSPGLYGYTF. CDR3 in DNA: TGTGCCTGGAGTCCGGGTCTCTATGGCTACACCTTC. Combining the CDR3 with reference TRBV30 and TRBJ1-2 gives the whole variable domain SQTIHQWPATLVQPVGSPLSLECTVEGTSNPNLYWYRQAAGRGLQLLFYSVGIGQISSEVPQNLSASRPQDRQFILSSKKLLLSDSGFYLCAWSPGLYGYTFGSGTRLTVV.

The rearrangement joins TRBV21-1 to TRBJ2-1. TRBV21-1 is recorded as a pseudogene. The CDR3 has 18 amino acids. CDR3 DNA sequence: TGTGCCAGCAGCACCTCATACGGGGCGAAAACTTGCTACAATGAGCAGTTCTTC. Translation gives CASSTSYGAKTCYNEQFF.

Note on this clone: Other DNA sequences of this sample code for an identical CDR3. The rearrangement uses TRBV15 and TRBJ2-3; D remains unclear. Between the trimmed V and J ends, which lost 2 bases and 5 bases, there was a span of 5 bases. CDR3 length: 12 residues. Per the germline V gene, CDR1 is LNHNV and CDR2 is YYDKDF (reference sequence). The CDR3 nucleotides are TGTGCCACCAGCAGACCTGTAGATACGCAGTATTTT. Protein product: CATSRPVDTQYF.